This record covers a single TCR beta chain. In the original analysis: The authors estimated nucleated cell counts from reference gene primer amplification. Sequenced by immunoSEQ multiplex PCR; TCRdb stores in-frame clones only, minus some. That table furnishes V, J and clone size, whereas the DNA furnished D and trimming. The sample has 200,000 to 250,000 clones, approximately 90% seen once; the top ten hold 1.5% to 2%. This entry is derived from a study of blood T cell repertoires in COVID-19. The overall study: Whether acute or convalescent, the COVID-19 samples came from the United States, Italy and Spain. PBMCs, B-cell-depleted T cells, or T cells were the source of the cDNA or gDNA that made up the material.

Ages ranged from 18 to 89 years, with residence in more than 20 US areas. Sequenced input: PBMCs or T cells enriched from blood (not recorded which). The sequence was collected from a woman between 18 and 29 years old who had recovered from COVID-19.

CDR3 amino acids: CASSGLDRAGAFF. The CDR3 DNA reads TGTGCCAGCAGTGGACTGGACAGGGCGGGAGCTTTCTTT. The V and J genes are TRBV2 and TRBJ1-1; 8 nucleotides match TRBD1. Trimming at V came to 4 bases and at J to 10 bases, leaving 8 bases not matched to a gene. The CDR3 sequence is 13 residues long. Germline CDR1 reads SNHLY; CDR2 reads FYNNEI.